The 29 T cell receptor beta chains below all came from one sample that was sequenced in a study of blood T cell repertoires in COVID-19. Method: immunoSEQ multiplex PCR; TCRdb's copy keeps in-frame clones and lacks some. This table holds fewer than 300,000 clones, approximately 81% found once. Sequencing was carried out using peripheral blood. The source of these receptors is a woman aged 18-29 years with acute or convalescent COVID-19.

V usage is TRBV28 and J usage is TRBJ1-1; D unresolved. CDR1 and CDR2 from the germline V gene are MDHEN and SYDVKM. The CDR3 runs 15 residues. V shed 6 bases and J shed 0 bases, with 14 bases lying between them. CDR3 amino acids: CASSFYRVMNTEAFF. In DNA, the CDR3 is TGTGCCAGCAGCTTTTACCGAGTCATGAACACTGAAGCTTTCTTT.

The chain combines TRBV11-1 with TRBJ2-1; 12 bases fit TRBD2. The V gene end was trimmed by 2 bases and the J gene end by 7 bases; junction bases not matched to a gene: 6. This CDR3 comprises 16 residues. Germline CDR1 SGHAT, CDR2 FQDESV (reference sequence). The CDR3 DNA reads TGTGCCAGCAGCTTAAGGCGACTAGCGGGAGCGAATGAGCAGTTCTTC. It yields the protein CASSLRRLAGANEQFF.

The chain links TRBV6-6 to TRBJ2-7; TRBD1 matches 9 bases. V was clipped by 6 bases and J by 3 bases; unmatched bases: 6. Per the germline V gene, CDR1 is MNHNY and CDR2 is SVGAGI (reference sequence). The CDR3 covers 14 residues. The CDR3 here is CASSYPGQGYEQYF. The CDR3 nucleotides read TGTGCCAGCAGCTATCCGGGACAGGGCTACGAGCAGTACTTC.

The chain combines TRBV19 with TRBJ1-5; D may be TRBD1 (5 bases). The CDR3 is made up of 15 amino acids. V dropped 1 base and J dropped 6 bases, with 13 bases sitting between them. CDR1 is LNHDA and CDR2 is SQIVND in the germline V gene (reference sequence). Written as DNA, the CDR3 is TGTGCCAGTAGTATAGGTTTTGGGGCTGGTCAGCCCCAGCATTTT. Translating gives CASSIGFGAGQPQHF.

The genes are TRBV20-1 and TRBJ2-3; 13 nucleotides align to TRBD2. V lost 6 bases, J lost 2 bases, and 17 bases stayed unmatched. Germline V CDR1 and CDR2: DFQATT, SNEGSKA (reference sequence). The CDR3 loop spans 19 amino acids. The CDR3 region is CSASPSPGLAGLNTDTQYF. For the CDR3, the DNA is TGCAGTGCAAGTCCTAGCCCGGGACTAGCGGGGCTCAACACAGATACGCAGTATTTT.

The genes are TRBV11-2 and TRBJ2-1; 9 bases are shared with TRBD2. V shed 5 bases, J shed 3 bases, and the junction held 8 bases outside the gene matches. Germline V CDR1 and CDR2: SGHAT, FQNNGV. The CDR3 has 16 amino acids. CDR3 sequence reads: CASSPILAGIYNEQFF. In DNA form, the CDR3 reads TGTGCCAGCAGCCCCATTCTAGCGGGGATCTACAATGAGCAGTTCTTC.

The chain links TRBV6-6 to TRBJ2-7; 13 bases line up with TRBD2. With 5 bases clipped from V and 9 bases from J, the junction kept 10 bases outside the gene matches. The CDR3 spans 15 residues. Germline lookup yields CDR1 MNHNY and CDR2 SVGAGI (reference sequence). CDR3 sequence: CASSKGLAGSQGQYF. DNA of the CDR3: TGTGCCAGCAGTAAGGGACTAGCGGGATCACAGGGGCAGTACTTC.

This chain connects TRBV19 to TRBJ2-3; 7 bases match TRBD1. The length of the CDR3 is 16 residues. The V gene's germline CDR1 is LNHDA and CDR2 SQIVND (reference sequence). V was pared by 3 bases and J by 2 bases, with 8 bases of the junction left unmatched. The CDR3 nucleotides are TGTGCCAGTAGTATTAGGGCAGGGGGTTTCACAGATACGCAGTATTTT. This encodes CASSIRAGGFTDTQYF.

The chain joins TRBV13 to TRBJ2-7; the D gene is possibly TRBD1 (5 bases). The V end was cut by 3 bases, the J end by 2 bases, with 11 bases between. This CDR3 region has 14 residues. Germline V CDR1 and CDR2: PRHDT, FYEKMQ (reference sequence). CDR3 DNA sequence: TGTGCCAGCAGCTTTACAGGAGAAGCCTACGAGCAGTACTTC. Its protein product is CASSFTGEAYEQYF.

The V call is TRBV11-2, the J call TRBJ1-4, with 7 bases matching TRBD1. J lost 5 bases, V lost 5 bases, and 8 bases had no gene match. CDR1 is SGHAT and CDR2 is FQNNGV in the germline V gene. This CDR3 is 15 amino acids long. CDR3 region: CASSTHGTENEKLFF. CDR3 DNA: TGTGCCAGCAGCACCCACGGGACAGAAAATGAAAAACTGTTTTTT.

The chain uses TRBV28 and TRBJ1-2, with 7 bases matching TRBD1. The CDR3 covers 13 residues. V was clipped by 5 bases and J by 3 bases; unmatched bases: 3. Germline CDR1 and CDR2: MDHEN and SYDVKM. The CDR3 loop is CASSLGTDYGYTF. The CDR3 region has the DNA TGTGCCAGCAGTCTAGGGACAGACTATGGCTACACCTTC.

This clone was seen once. The chain has TRBV6-1 and TRBJ1-1, with 7 bases aligning to TRBD1. Germline values: CDR1 MNHNS, CDR2 SASEGT. The CDR3 sequence is 15 residues long. Trimming took 2 bases from V and 4 from J; bases not matched to a gene: 7. CDR3 bases: TGTGCCAGCAGTGAAAGGGGGAAGGGGGCCACTGAAGCTTTCTTT. As protein: CASSERGKGATEAFF.

This clone has a handful of counts. The rearrangement joins TRBV6-5 to TRBJ2-3; no definite D call. The CDR3 loop spans 13 amino acids. Germline V gene sequence: CDR1 MNHEY, CDR2 SVGAGI. Trimming cost V 6 bases and J 2 bases, with 9 bases left between them. CDR3 protein: CASSPPVTDTQYF. CDR3 bases: TGTGCCAGCAGCCCCCCGGTCACAGATACGCAGTATTTT.

The chain links TRBV7-2 to TRBJ2-7; TRBD1 agrees at 8 bases. V was clipped by 3 bases and J by 2 bases; unmatched bases: 6. The germline V gene encodes CDR1 SGHTA and CDR2 FQGNSA. This CDR3 contains 15 residues. The CDR3 DNA reads TGTGCCAGCAGCTTGGAACAGGGGGTAACCTACGAGCAGTACTTC. Translation gives CASSLEQGVTYEQYF.

This clone showed up just a few times. This sequence joins TRBV19 and TRBJ2-7, with a weak D call TRBD2 (5 bases). Between the trimmed V and J ends, which lost 8 bases and 3 bases, there was a span of 14 bases. From germline, CDR1 is LNHDA and CDR2 SQIVND (reference sequence). This CDR3 is 13 amino acids long. The CDR3 DNA follows: TGTGCCAGTTCCTTCACTAGGGACTACGAGCAGTACTTC. Translated: CASSFTRDYEQYF. Full variable domain (outside the CDR3, taken from reference TRBV19 and TRBJ2-7): DGGITQSPKYLFRKEGQNVTLSCEQNLNHDAMYWYRQDPGQGLRLIYYSQIVNDFQKGDIAEGYSVSREKKESFPLTVTSAQKNPTAFYLCASSFTRDYEQYFGPGTRLTVT.

The rearrangement uses TRBV18 and TRBJ2-7; 7 bases fit TRBD2. Germline V gene sequence: CDR1 KGHSH, CDR2 LQKENI. This CDR3 region has 15 residues. After removal of 2 bases from V and 2 bases from J, the junction contained 6 bases not matched to a gene. For the CDR3, the DNA is TGTGCCAGCTCACCAATACTAGCGAGCACCTACGAGCAGTACTTC. Translation: CASSPILASTYEQYF.

This clone was found once. The chain combines TRBV5-1 with TRBJ2-1, with TRBD2 matching over 7 bases. Trimming cost V 4 bases and J 12 bases; bases outside gene matches: 13. Per the germline V gene, CDR1 is SGHRS and CDR2 is YFSETQ. The CDR3 contains 14 residues. The CDR3 sequence is CASSPFAGEGRQFF. CDR3 nucleotides: TGCGCCAGCAGCCCATTCGCGGGAGAGGGAAGGCAGTTCTTC.

V and J are TRBV2 and TRBJ2-2; possibly TRBD2 for D (6 bases). Germline loops: CDR1 SNHLY, CDR2 FYNNEI. Trimming left V 7 bases short and J 1 base short, with 16 bases between. This CDR3 comprises 16 residues. Here the CDR3 DNA reads TGTGCCAGCACCTCTCCGGGACTGGAGAACACCGGGGAGCTGTTTTTT. This sequence encodes CASTSPGLENTGELFF.

This chain joins TRBV18 and TRBJ1-5; D is uncertain. Germline CDR1 reads KGHSH; CDR2 reads LQKENI. Trimming left V 3 bases short and J 5 bases short, with 14 bases between. The CDR3 totals 15 residues. The CDR3 bases are TGTGCCAGCTCACCCGATAACAGTCCCCATCAGCCCCAGCATTTT. Protein product: CASSPDNSPHQPQHF.

This sequence joins TRBV12-5 and TRBJ1-5; TRBD1 might be the D (5 bases). This CDR3 is built from 15 residues. V was pared by 5 bases and J by 1 base, with 12 bases between. The V gene's germline CDR1 is LGHNT and CDR2 FRNRAP. This CDR3 reads CASGPSGLSNQPQHF. The DNA of the CDR3 is TGTGCTAGTGGTCCATCAGGGCTCAGCAATCAGCCCCAGCATTTT.

In its sample, this clone was seen once. The genes are TRBV6-6 and TRBJ2-3, with 7 bases lining up with TRBD2. Germline CDR1 MNHNY, CDR2 SVGAGI (reference sequence). The CDR3 is made up of 17 amino acids. With 5 bases clipped from V and 4 bases from J, the junction kept 15 bases outside the gene matches. The CDR3 sequence is CASSPSVGGSYADTQYF. The CDR3 DNA sequence: TGTGCCAGCAGTCCCTCGGTTGGCGGGAGTTACGCAGATACGCAGTATTTT.

In nucleotides, the CDR3 is TGTGCCAGCAGCAACCGGGACAGGGGAAACTACGAGCAGTACTTC. Protein product: CASSNRDRGNYEQYF. This rearrangement joins TRBV21-1 to TRBJ2-7; the table names TRBD1, a call not compared with the DNA. TRBV21-1 represents a pseudogene. The length of the CDR3 is 15 residues.

The chain has TRBV7-9 and TRBJ1-2; tentative D call: TRBD1 (6 bases). Looked up from germline, CDR1 is SEHNR and CDR2 is FQNEAQ (reference sequence). This CDR3 is built from 16 residues. The V end was cut by 1 base, the J end by 1 base, with 13 bases between. This CDR3 is CASSLDRQVFNYGYTF. The DNA for the CDR3 is TGTGCCAGCAGCTTAGATCGACAGGTCTTTAACTATGGCTACACCTTC. The full variable domain, in which reference TRBV7-9 and TRBJ1-2 provide the parts outside the CDR3, is DTGVSQNPRHKITKRGQNVTFRCDPISEHNRLYWYRQTLGQGPEFLTYFQNEAQLEKSRLLSDRFSAERPKGSFSTLEIQRTEQGDSAMYLCASSLDRQVFNYGYTFGSGTRLTVV.

The rearrangement links TRBV19 to TRBJ1-1, with a possible D match to TRBD1 (5 bases). CDR1 LNHDA and CDR2 SQIVND come from the germline V gene (reference sequence). The CDR3 contains 15 residues. V shed 1 base and J shed 5 bases, with 14 bases lying between them. The CDR3 bases are TGTGCCAGTAGTATAGGGGTAGGGGTATGGACTGAAGCTTTCTTT. Translated: CASSIGVGVWTEAFF. Full variable domain (outside the CDR3, taken from reference TRBV19 and TRBJ1-1): DGGITQSPKYLFRKEGQNVTLSCEQNLNHDAMYWYRQDPGQGLRLIYYSQIVNDFQKGDIAEGYSVSREKKESFPLTVTSAQKNPTAFYLCASSIGVGVWTEAFFGQGTRLTVV.

The CDR3 DNA follows: TGTGCCAGCAGCTTAGGACCCCGGACTAGCAGGAGAGCTTACGAGCAGTACTTC. Protein: CASSLGPRTSRRAYEQYF. The gene calls are TRBV13 and TRBJ2-7, with TRBD2 matching 8 bases. Per germline, CDR1 PRHDT and CDR2 FYEKMQ (reference sequence). The CDR3 sequence is 18 residues long. V trimming: 0 bases; J trimming: 4 bases; junction bases outside the gene matches: 14.

The chain employs TRBV28 and TRBJ2-7; D perhaps matches TRBD2 (6 bases). CDR1 is MDHEN and CDR2 is SYDVKM in the germline V gene. The CDR3 loop spans 16 amino acids. Trimming removed 7 bases at V and 1 base at J, with 20 bases between. In DNA form, the CDR3 reads TGTGCCAGCACCCTCGCCGGGGCGGGGAGGTCCTACGAGCAGTACTTC. This encodes CASTLAGAGRSYEQYF. Full variable domain (outside the CDR3, taken from reference TRBV28 and TRBJ2-7): DVKVTQSSRYLVKRTGEKVFLECVQDMDHENMFWYRQDPGLGLRLIYFSYDVKMKEKGDIPEGYSVSREKKERFSLILESASTNQTSMYLCASTLAGAGRSYEQYFGPGTRLTVT.

V gene TRBV10-3 combines with J gene TRBJ2-1; 10 bases align to TRBD2. CDR3 size: 15 residues. Germline CDR1 is ENHRY and CDR2 is SYGVKD. Germline trimming cut 2 bases from V and 10 bases from J; bases unmatched to any gene: 8. The CDR3 DNA is TGTGCCATCAGTGAGGGGATAGCGGGAGGAAGGGAGCAGTTCTTC. This encodes CAISEGIAGGREQFF.

The chain uses TRBV9 and TRBJ2-4, with TRBD1 matching over 9 bases. After removal of 3 bases from V and 0 bases from J, the junction contained 10 bases not matched to a gene. This CDR3 region has 18 residues. Germline V gene lookup returns CDR1 SGDLS and CDR2 YYNGEE. As DNA, the CDR3 is TGTGCCAGCAGCGAGGGACAGGGACGGTTCAGAGCCAAAAACATTCAGTACTTC. Protein: CASSEGQGRFRAKNIQYF.

The gene calls are TRBV5-6 and TRBJ2-1, with 8 bases that match TRBD1. There are 16 residues in the CDR3. V shed 0 bases and J 4 bases; nucleotides not matched to a gene: 6. Germline V lookup: CDR1 SGHDT, CDR2 YYEEEE. The CDR3 region has the DNA TGTGCCAGCAGCTTGGCTCGACAGGGGATTTACAATGAGCAGTTCTTC. As protein: CASSLARQGIYNEQFF.